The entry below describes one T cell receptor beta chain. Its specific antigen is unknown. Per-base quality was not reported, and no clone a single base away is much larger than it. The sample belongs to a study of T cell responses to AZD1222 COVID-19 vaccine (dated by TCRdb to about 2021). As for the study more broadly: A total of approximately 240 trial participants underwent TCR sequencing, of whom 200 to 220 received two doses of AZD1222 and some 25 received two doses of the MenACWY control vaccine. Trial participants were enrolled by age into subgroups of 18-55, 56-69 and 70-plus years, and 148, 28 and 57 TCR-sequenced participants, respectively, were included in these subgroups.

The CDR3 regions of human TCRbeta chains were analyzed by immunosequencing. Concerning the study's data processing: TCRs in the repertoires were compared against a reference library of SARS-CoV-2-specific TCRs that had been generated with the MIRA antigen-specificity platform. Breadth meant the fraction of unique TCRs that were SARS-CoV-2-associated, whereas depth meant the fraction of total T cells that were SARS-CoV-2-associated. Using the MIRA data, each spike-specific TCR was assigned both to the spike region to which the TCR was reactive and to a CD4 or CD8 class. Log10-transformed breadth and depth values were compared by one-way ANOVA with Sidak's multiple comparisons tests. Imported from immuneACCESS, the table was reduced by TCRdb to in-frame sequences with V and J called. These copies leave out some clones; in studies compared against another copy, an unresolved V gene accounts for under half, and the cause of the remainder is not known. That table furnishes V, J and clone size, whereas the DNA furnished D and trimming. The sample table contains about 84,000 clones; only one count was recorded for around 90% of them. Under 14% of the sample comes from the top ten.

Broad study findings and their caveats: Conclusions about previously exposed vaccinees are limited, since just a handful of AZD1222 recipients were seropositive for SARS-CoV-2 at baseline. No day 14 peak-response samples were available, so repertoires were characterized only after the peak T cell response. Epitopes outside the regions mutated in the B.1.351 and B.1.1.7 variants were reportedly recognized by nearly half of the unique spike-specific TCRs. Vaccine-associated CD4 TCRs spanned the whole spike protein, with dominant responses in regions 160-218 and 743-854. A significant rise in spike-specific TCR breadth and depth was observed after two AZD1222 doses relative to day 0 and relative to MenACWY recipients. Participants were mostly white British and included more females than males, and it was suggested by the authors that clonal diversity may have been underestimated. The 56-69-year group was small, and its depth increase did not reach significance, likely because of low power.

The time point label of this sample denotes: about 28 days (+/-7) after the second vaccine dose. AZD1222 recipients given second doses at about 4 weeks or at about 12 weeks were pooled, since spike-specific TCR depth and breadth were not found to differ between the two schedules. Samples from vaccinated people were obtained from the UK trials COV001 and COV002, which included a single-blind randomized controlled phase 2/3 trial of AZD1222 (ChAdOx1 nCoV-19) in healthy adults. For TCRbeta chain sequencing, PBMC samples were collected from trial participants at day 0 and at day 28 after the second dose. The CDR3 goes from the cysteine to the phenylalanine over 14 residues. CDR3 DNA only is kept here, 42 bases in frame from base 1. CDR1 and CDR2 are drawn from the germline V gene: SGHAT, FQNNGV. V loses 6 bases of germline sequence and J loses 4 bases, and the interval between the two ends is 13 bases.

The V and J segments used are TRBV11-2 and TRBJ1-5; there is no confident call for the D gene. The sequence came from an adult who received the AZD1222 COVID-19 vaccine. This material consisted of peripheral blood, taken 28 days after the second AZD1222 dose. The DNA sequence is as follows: TGTGCCAGCAGTTCCGGACCGACTAATCAGCCCCAGCATTTT. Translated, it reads CASSSGPTNQPQHF.